These T cell receptor beta chains were read from a single sample in a study of T cells in Graves' hyperthyroidism and ophthalmopathy. TCRdb re-analysed the multiplex PCR reads in MiXCR, keeping a single row per CDR3 protein. Found here are about 460,000 distinct CDR3 sequences, less than 25% of them singletons; the top ten hold 45% to 50%. Material: blood. The receptors were gathered from a woman in her seventies with Graves' ophthalmopathy. Each CDR3 is given with its conserved first and last residue. A D gene is named only where the DNA matches it firmly. A clone size is listed for some rows: how often the clone was seen (once, few, many), or a class if it is expanded.

clone size | D gene | CDR3 length | J gene | V gene | CDR3 DNA | CDR3 protein
NA | TRBD2 | 15 | TRBJ2-1 | TRBV11-2 | TGTGCCAGCAGCTTACTAGGACCCCCGGGAGGTGAGCAGTTCTTC | CASSLLGPPGGEQFF
NA | TRBD2 | 13 | TRBJ2-7 | TRBV3-1 | TGTGCCAGCAGCCAACGGACTAGCGGCGAGCAGTACTTC | CASSQRTSGEQYF
NA | NA | 15 | TRBJ2-7 | TRBV7-2 | TGTGCCAGCAGCCTTTCGTCGGCCCTTGGCCACGAGCAGTACTTC | CASSLSSALGHEQYF
many | NA | 14 | TRBJ2-7 | TRBV11-2 | TGTGCCAGCAGCTTAGTATCAGTCTCCTACGAGCAGTACTTC | CASSLVSVSYEQYF
NA | TRBD1 | 18 | TRBJ1-4 | TRBV5-1 | TGCGCCAGCAGCCCGGTTGACAGGGGGGTTGCAACTAATGAAAAACTGTTTTTT | CASSPVDRGVATNEKLFF
NA | NA | 11 | TRBJ2-1 | TRBV6-2/TRBV6-3 | TGTGCCACCCTGGGACACAATGAGCAGTTCTTC | CATLGHNEQFF
NA | TRBD2 | 17 | TRBJ2-7 | TRBV28 | TGTGCCAGCAGTTTATCTCCCGGGACTAGCGGGTTCTACGAGCAGTACTTC | CASSLSPGTSGFYEQYF
few | TRBD1 | 18 | TRBJ2-6 | TRBV7-3 | TGTGCCAGCAGCCTTATGGGACAGGGGGCATCTGGGGCCAACGTCCTGACTTTC | CASSLMGQGASGANVLTF
NA | TRBD2 | 16 | TRBJ2-1 | TRBV5-1 | TGCGCCAGCAGCTTGGGACTAGCGGGAGTTGGGTATGAGCAGTTCTTC | CASSLGLAGVGYEQFF
NA | NA | 12 | TRBJ2-2 | TRBV19 | TGTGCCAGTAGTATAAGATACGGGGAGCTGTTTTTT | CASSIRYGELFF
many | NA | 15 | TRBJ1-5 | TRBV6-2/TRBV6-3 | TGTGCCAGCAGTCAGCGGGTAGGGAGCAATCAGCCCCAGCATTTT | CASSQRVGSNQPQHF
NA | TRBD1 | 15 | TRBJ2-1 | TRBV12-3/TRBV12-4 | TGTGCCAGCAGGATCAGGGGGCTTGGCTACAATGAGCAGTTCTTC | CASRIRGLGYNEQFF
NA | TRBD2 | 16 | TRBJ2-1 | TRBV20-1 | TGCAGTGCTAGATTTACATGGGCGGGAGACTCCAATGAGCAGTTCTTC | CSARFTWAGDSNEQFF
many | NA | 14 | TRBJ2-3 | TRBV7-9 | TGTGCCAGCAGCTCCCGGGCAGTCGCAGATACGCAGTATTTT | CASSSRAVADTQYF
many | NA | 15 | TRBJ1-1 | TRBV20-1 | TGCAGTGCTAGAGTTCCGGGACGGCTAGACACTGAAGCTTTCTTT | CSARVPGRLDTEAFF
few | TRBD1 | 15 | TRBJ2-1 | TRBV7-9 | TGTGCCAGCAGCGGACGGGGACAGGGGGCTAATGAGCAGTTCTTC | CASSGRGQGANEQFF
NA | NA | 13 | TRBJ2-2 | TRBV7-7 | TGTGCTAGCAGCTTGGACCAATCCGGGGAGCTGTTTTTT | CASSLDQSGELFF
NA | NA | 15 | TRBJ1-1 | TRBV18 | TGTGCCAGCTCACCTGGGGGGGCGCAGGGCACTGAAGCTTTCTTT | CASSPGGAQGTEAFF
many | NA | 12 | TRBJ1-5 | TRBV5-1 | TGCGCCAGCAGCTTGACTGGACAGCCCCAGCATTTT | CASSLTGQPQHF
NA | TRBD2 | 15 | TRBJ2-1 | TRBV27 | TGTGCCAGCAGTTTTGAGACTAGCGCTTTCAATGAGCAGTTCTTC | CASSFETSAFNEQFF
many | NA | 13 | TRBJ2-3 | TRBV2 | TGTGCCAGCAGCCAGACACCCCGCGATACGCAGTATTTT | CASSQTPRDTQYF
many | NA | 15 | TRBJ2-3 | TRBV12-3/TRBV12-4 | TGTGCCAGCAGTTTTTCCAGTGCTAGCACAGATACGCAGTATTTT | CASSFSSASTDTQYF
once | NA | 13 | TRBJ1-2 | TRBV30 | TGTGCCTGGACCGGTTGGACGAAGTATAGCTACACCTTC | CAWTGWTKYSYTF
NA | NA | 15 | TRBJ2-4 | TRBV7-2 | TGTGCCAGCAGCTTAGAGGCGACTGGCAAAAACATTCAGTACTTC | CASSLEATGKNIQYF
NA | NA | 12 | TRBJ1-5 | TRBV29-1 | TGCAGCGTTGCACAGGGCGATCAGCCCCAGCATTTT | CSVAQGDQPQHF
many | NA | 15 | TRBJ2-5 | TRBV12-3/TRBV12-4 | TGTGCCAGCAGGGGAAGCGGAGGCTATCAAGAGACCCAGTACTTC | CASRGSGGYQETQYF
NA | TRBD2 | 16 | TRBJ2-7 | TRBV10-3 | TGTGCCATCAGTGAAGAGGGACTAGCGCTTACCTACGAGCAGTACTTC | CAISEEGLALTYEQYF
many | NA | 13 | TRBJ2-1 | TRBV7-9 | TGTGCCAGCAGCTTGGACGCATACAATGAGCAGTTCTTC | CASSLDAYNEQFF
many | TRBD1 | 15 | TRBJ1-2 | TRBV25-1 | TGTGCCAGCAGTGCGCGGGACAGACCATCTAATGGCTACACCTTC | CASSARDRPSNGYTF
NA | TRBD1 | 17 | TRBJ2-7 | TRBV5-6 | TGTGCCAGCAGATGGGGGCTCCCGGGACAGGGGGCTTACGAGCAGTACTTC | CASRWGLPGQGAYEQYF
NA | NA | 15 | TRBJ2-5 | TRBV7-3 | TGTGCCAGCAGCCCCGGGGGACATCAGCAAGAGACCCAGTACTTC | CASSPGGHQQETQYF
many | NA | 15 | TRBJ2-5 | TRBV28 | TGTGCCAGCAGTTTCCCTCCAGGGGCAGGGGAGACCCAGTACTTC | CASSFPPGAGETQYF
few | NA | 14 | TRBJ1-3 | TRBV2 | TGTGCCAGCAAGTTGGGGACCTCTGGAAACACCATATATTTT | CASKLGTSGNTIYF
few | TRBD1 | 16 | TRBJ1-2 | TRBV6-6 | TGTGCCAGCAGTTACGCCTCCGGGACAGGGGACCGTGGCTACACCTTC | CASSYASGTGDRGYTF
NA | TRBD2 | 15 | TRBJ2-3 | TRBV27 | TGTGCCAGCAGTCTCCGGACTAGAGGCACAGATACGCAGTATTTT | CASSLRTRGTDTQYF
few | NA | 14 | TRBJ2-6 | TRBV6-1 | TGTGCCACAGGGGCGAGCTCTGGGGCCAACGTCCTGACTTTC | CATGASSGANVLTF
NA | NA | 15 | TRBJ2-7 | TRBV28 | TGTGCCAGCAGTATACCGGGACTTGCTCAGGGCGAGCAGTACTTC | CASSIPGLAQGEQYF
many | TRBD2 | 15 | TRBJ2-3 | TRBV12-3/TRBV12-4 | TGTGCCAGCAGTTTAAGTGGGAGGGATACAGATACGCAGTATTTT | CASSLSGRDTDTQYF
few | NA | 12 | TRBJ2-7 | TRBV19 | TGTGCCAGTAGTATTAGGTCCGACGAGCAGTACTTC | CASSIRSDEQYF
NA | NA | 15 | TRBJ2-3 | TRBV9 | TGTGCCAGCAGGCCTCGCGGTAGCGGTCAAGGTACGCAGTATTTT | CASRPRGSGQGTQYF
many | TRBD1 | 15 | TRBJ2-1 | TRBV3-1 | TGTGCCAGCAGCCAAGGACAGGGGGCCTACAATGAGCAGTTCTTC | CASSQGQGAYNEQFF
few | NA | 14 | TRBJ2-3 | TRBV5-1 | TGCGCCAGCCTGGACACCGGCGGCACAGATACGCAGTATTTT | CASLDTGGTDTQYF
few | NA | 14 | TRBJ1-2 | TRBV10-2 | TGCGCCAGCAGTGGAAGTCGCGCTAACTATGGCTACACCTTC | CASSGSRANYGYTF
NA | NA | 13 | TRBJ2-2 | TRBV5-8 | TGTGCCAGCAGCCGTTTGTACACCGGGGAGCTGTTTTTT | CASSRLYTGELFF
many | NA | 13 | TRBJ1-1 | TRBV28 | TGTGCCAGCTCGAACACAGGGAACACTGAAGCTTTCTTT | CASSNTGNTEAFF
NA | NA | 15 | TRBJ1-6 | TRBV7-2 | TGTGCCAGCAGCCCCGCGGGGCTCTATAATTCACCCCTCCACTTT | CASSPAGLYNSPLHF
many | TRBD1 | 18 | TRBJ2-5 | TRBV29-1 | TGCAGCGTTGTCCCCCCCCCCTCCCCCGACAGGGCGGGAGAGACCCAGTACTTC | CSVVPPPSPDRAGETQYF
few | NA | 14 | TRBJ2-5 | TRBV7-3 | TGTGCCAGCAGTTCCCGGGGCATGGGGGAGACCCAGTACTTC | CASSSRGMGETQYF
few | TRBD1 | 15 | TRBJ2-5 | TRBV19 | TGTGCCAGTAGTATTGGTACAGGGGTTCTGGAGACCCAGTACTTC | CASSIGTGVLETQYF
few | NA | 13 | TRBJ1-5 | TRBV19 | TGTGCCAGTAGTATCGACAGGTATCAGCCCCAGCATTTT | CASSIDRYQPQHF
NA | NA | 15 | TRBJ2-1 | TRBV20-1 | TGCAGTGCTAGTCGGGGGACTCAGGGTCCAGATGAGCAGTTCTTC | CSASRGTQGPDEQFF
few | TRBD2 | 14 | TRBJ2-7 | TRBV7-6 | TGTGCCAGCAGCTTAGGCGGGAGGGCCACCGAGCAGTACTTC | CASSLGGRATEQYF